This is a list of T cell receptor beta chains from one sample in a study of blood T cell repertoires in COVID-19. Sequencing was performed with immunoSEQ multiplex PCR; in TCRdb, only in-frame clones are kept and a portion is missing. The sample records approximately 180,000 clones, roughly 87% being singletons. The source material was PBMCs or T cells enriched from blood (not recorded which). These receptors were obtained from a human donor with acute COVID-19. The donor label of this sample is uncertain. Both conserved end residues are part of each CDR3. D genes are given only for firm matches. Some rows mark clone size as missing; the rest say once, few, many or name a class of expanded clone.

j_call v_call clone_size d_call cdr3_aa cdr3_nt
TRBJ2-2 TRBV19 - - CAARSQGNTGELFF TGTGCCGCGCGATCACAGGGGAACACCGGGGAGCTGTTTTTT
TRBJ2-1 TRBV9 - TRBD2 CATRASGGHPYEQFF TGTGCCACCAGGGCTAGCGGGGGGCACCCCTATGAGCAGTTCTTC
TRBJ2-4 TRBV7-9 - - CASSLVPIAKNIQYF TGTGCCAGCAGCTTAGTCCCTATAGCCAAAAACATTCAGTACTTC
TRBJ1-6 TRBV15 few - CATSREVQAYSPLHF TGTGCCACCAGCAGAGAGGTACAGGCTTATTCACCCCTCCACTTT
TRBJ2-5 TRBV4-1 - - CASSQDEPYQETQYF TGCGCCAGCAGCCAAGATGAGCCATATCAAGAGACCCAGTACTTC
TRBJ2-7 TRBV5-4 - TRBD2 CASSLPGRGSSYEQYF TGTGCCAGCAGCTTGCCGGGGCGGGGGAGCTCCTACGAGCAGTACTTC
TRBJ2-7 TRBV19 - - CASSIVKLPTYEQYF TGTGCCAGTAGTATAGTAAAGCTTCCTACCTACGAGCAGTACTTC
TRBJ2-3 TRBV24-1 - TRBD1 CATSDFGQVPGQATDTQYF TGTGCCACCAGTGATTTCGGCCAAGTTCCGGGACAGGCCACAGATACGCAGTATTTT
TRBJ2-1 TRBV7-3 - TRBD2 CASSSSGGNNEQFF TGTGCCAGCAGCTCCTCGGGGGGTAACAATGAGCAGTTCTTC
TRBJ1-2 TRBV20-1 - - CSASTAGEVYGYTF TGCAGTGCCAGTACGGCAGGGGAAGTCTATGGCTACACCTTC
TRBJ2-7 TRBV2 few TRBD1 CASSALGQGATYEQYF TGTGCCAGCAGTGCCCTGGGGCAGGGGGCAACCTACGAGCAGTACTTC
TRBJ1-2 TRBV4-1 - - CASSRNRFPEGAYGYTF TGCGCCAGCAGCCGCAACCGATTCCCCGAAGGGGCTTATGGCTACACCTTC
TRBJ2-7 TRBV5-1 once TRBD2 CASSLDPASGAYEQYF TGCGCCAGCAGCTTGGATCCGGCTAGCGGGGCGTACGAGCAGTACTTC
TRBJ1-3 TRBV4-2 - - CASSQMGEGGSNTIYF TGTGCCAGCAGCCAGATGGGGGAGGGGGGCTCGAACACCATATATTTT
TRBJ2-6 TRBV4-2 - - CASSQDGRILTF TGTGCCAGCAGCCAAGATGGGAGGATCCTGACTTTC
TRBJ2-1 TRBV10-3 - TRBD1 CATGDSPYNEQFF TGTGCCACCGGGGACAGTCCCTACAATGAGCAGTTCTTC
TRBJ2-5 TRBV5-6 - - CASSLARQLQETQYF TGTGCCAGCAGCTTGGCTAGGCAGCTCCAAGAGACCCAGTACTTC
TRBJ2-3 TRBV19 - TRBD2 CASSSWTSGGRDTQYF TGTGCCAGTAGTTCCTGGACTAGCGGGGGCAGAGATACGCAGTATTTT
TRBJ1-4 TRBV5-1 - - CASSLLQGDEKLFF TGCGCCAGCAGCCTCCTGCAGGGCGATGAAAAACTGTTTTTT
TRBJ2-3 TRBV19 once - CASSIGWRVATDTQYF TGTGCCAGTAGTATAGGGTGGAGGGTAGCGACAGATACGCAGTATTTT
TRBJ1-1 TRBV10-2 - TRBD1 CASSPGTAKAFF TGCGCCAGCAGTCCCGGGACAGCGAAAGCTTTCTTT
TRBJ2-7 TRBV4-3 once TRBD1 CASSRSTGTPREQYF TGCGCCAGCAGCCGTTCGACAGGGACCCCACGCGAGCAGTACTTC
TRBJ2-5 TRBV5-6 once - CASSLLAPPETQYF TGTGCCAGCAGCCTCCTTGCGCCCCCGGAGACCCAGTACTTC
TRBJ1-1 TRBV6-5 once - CASSYFGATEAFF TGTGCCAGCAGTTATTTTGGGGCCACTGAAGCTTTCTTT
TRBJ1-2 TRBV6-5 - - CASSSPGQSNYGYTF TGTGCCAGCAGTTCCCCTGGACAGTCCAACTATGGCTACACCTTC
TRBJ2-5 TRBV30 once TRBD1 CAWSVSGGPKLETQYF TGTGCCTGGAGTGTATCAGGGGGCCCGAAACTAGAGACCCAGTACTTC
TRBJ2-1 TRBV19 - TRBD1 CASSTSGTANEQFF TGTGCCAGTAGTACCTCCGGGACAGCCAATGAGCAGTTCTTC
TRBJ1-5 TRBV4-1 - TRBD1 CASRGIQGALNQPQHF TGCGCCAGCCGGGGGATTCAGGGGGCTCTCAACCAGCCCCAGCATTTT